This TCR beta chain emerged from a study of T-cell reconstitution after alpha-beta-depleted transplantation in children. This clonotype was observed many times. The TCRbeta library was prepared with unique molecular identifiers. TCRdb re-called the PCR reads with MiXCR, one entry per CDR3 protein. The data hold roughly 16,000 distinct CDR3 sequences, with over 10% observed a single time. The germline V gene has CDR1 DFQATT and CDR2 SNEGSKA (reference sequence). The CDR3 is 15 residues long. The J segment lost 0 bases and the V segment lost 6 bases, leaving 8 bases of the junction unmatched. J is TRBJ2-1 and V is TRBV20-1; 7 bases fit TRBD2. This material consisted of PBMCs, mostly from graft donor cells, taken 180 days after TCRalphabeta/CD19-depleted stem cell transplant. The receptor's source is a boy under three years old who had a stem cell transplant for Wiskott-Aldrich syndrome, so the T cells may come from the graft donor. The CDR3: CSAASGSNSYNEQFF. CDR3 sequence (DNA): TGCAGTGCCGCTAGCGGATCTAACTCCTACAATGAGCAGTTCTTC.